This T cell receptor (beta chain) is drawn from a study of T cells in Graves' hyperthyroidism and ophthalmopathy. The investigators amplified TCR beta CDR3 regions from RNA transcripts. Carried out on the TCR CDR3, a first-round RT-PCR used the HTBI primer set. TCRdb redid the calling of the multiplex PCR reads with MiXCR, one entry per CDR3 protein. The sample holds approximately 700,000 distinct CDR3 sequences, roughly 17% seen once. V lost 2 bases, J lost 5 bases, and 10 bases lay in between. CDR1 and CDR2 from the germline V gene are SGHVS and FNYEAQ. The CDR3 contains 14 residues. The clonotype originates from a man in his late teens or twenties with Graves' hyperthyroidism. This rearrangement joins TRBV7-6 to TRBJ1-5; D is unclear. The sequenced material came from blood. The CDR3 nucleotides are TGTGCCAGCAGCTTAACCTATACCGATCAGCCCCAGCATTTT. This gives the protein CASSLTYTDQPQHF.